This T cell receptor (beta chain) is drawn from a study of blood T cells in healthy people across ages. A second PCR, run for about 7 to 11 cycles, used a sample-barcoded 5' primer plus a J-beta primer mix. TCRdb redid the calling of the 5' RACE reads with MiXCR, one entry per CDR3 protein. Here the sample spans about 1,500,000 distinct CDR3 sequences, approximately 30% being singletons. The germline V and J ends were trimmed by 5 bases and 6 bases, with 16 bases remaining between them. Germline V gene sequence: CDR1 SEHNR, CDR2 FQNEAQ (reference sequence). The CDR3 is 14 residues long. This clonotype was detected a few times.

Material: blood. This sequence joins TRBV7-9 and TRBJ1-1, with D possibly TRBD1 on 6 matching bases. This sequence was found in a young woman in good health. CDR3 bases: TGTGCCAGCAGCCTATTTCGGGGGCCAGCTGAAGCTTTCTTT. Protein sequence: CASSLFRGPAEAFF.